Following are 7 T cell receptor beta chains from one sample sequenced in a study of post-analysis software for immune sequencing data (dated by TCRdb to between 2014 and 2017). The paper as a whole reports these results and caveats: Patients showed significantly higher frequencies than controls for a handful of TRBV segments, among them TRBV5-6, TRBV5-1 and TRBV20-1.

These TCRs' antigens remain unknown. Preparation of the library involved PCR. The reads were generated on an Illumina HiSeq 2500. Unique molecular identifiers were incorporated into TCR beta cDNA libraries to reduce PCR and sequencing biases. TCRdb cleaned the public reads at Q25 with fastp, built clones with MiXCR and kept in-frame beta chains. Identical CDR3 proteins give one entry, which carries the most common genes and DNA. Counted in this sample were roughly 540,000 distinct CDR3 sequences; roughly 34% of them appeared once. The ten largest clonotypes hold approximately 6% of the sample. Input material: blood. The receptors here all came from a girl under 18 with multiple sclerosis.

This clonotype came up a few times. V gene TRBV4-2 combines with J gene TRBJ1-4, with 8 positions matching TRBD1. The CDR3 is 15 amino acids. CDR1 is LGHNA, CDR2 YNFKEQ, per germline. V shed 0 bases, J shed 8 bases, and the junction held 5 bases outside the gene matches. CDR3 bases: TGTGCCAGCAGCCAAGAGGACAGGGATGGCGAAAAACTGTTTTTT. This encodes CASSQEDRDGEKLFF.

V usage is TRBV7-9 and J usage is TRBJ2-7; possible D gene TRBD1, 6 bases. This CDR3 comprises 15 residues. CDR1 and CDR2 (germline): SEHNR, FQNEAQ (reference sequence). The V gene lost 5 bases and the J gene lost 2 bases, with 16 bases spanning the gap. The CDR3 DNA reads as TGTGCCAGCAGCCCCCAGGGGATCGTGACCTACGAGCAGTACTTC. Its translation: CASSPQGIVTYEQYF.

In this sample, this clonotype turned up a few times. The gene calls are TRBV7-2 and TRBJ1-5; D ambiguous. Germline CDR1 and CDR2: SGHTA and FQGNSA. The CDR3 is 17 residues long. The V end was cut by 1 base, the J end by 0 bases, with 13 bases between. The CDR3 region is CASSLGPMGYSNQPQHF. The DNA for the CDR3 is TGTGCCAGCAGCTTAGGGCCAATGGGGTATAGCAATCAGCCCCAGCATTTT.

This rearrangement joins TRBV5-6 to TRBJ2-5, with 8 positions matching TRBD2. V shed 1 base, J shed 2 bases, and the junction held 7 bases outside the gene matches. This CDR3 has 16 residues. In germline, CDR1 is SGHDT, CDR2 YYEEEE. In DNA form, the CDR3 reads TGTGCCAGCAGCTTGACTACTAGCGGAACTCAAGAGACCCAGTACTTC. Translating it yields CASSLTTSGTQETQYF.

This clonotype has a single count. The J gene is TRBJ1-2, the V gene TRBV7-6; TRBD1 is a possible D gene (6 bases). In germline, CDR1 is SGHVS, CDR2 FNYEAQ. CDR3 length equals 16 residues. V was trimmed by 1 base and J by 2 bases, leaving 14 bases between them. This CDR3 reads CASSLDPWRGNYGYTF. In nucleotides, the CDR3 is TGTGCCAGCAGCTTAGACCCCTGGAGGGGGAACTATGGCTACACCTTC.

This clonotype was counted only a few times. The chain has TRBV6-5 and TRBJ2-4, with TRBD2 matching 10 bases. The V and J ends lost 0 bases and 1 base, in that order; junction bases with no gene match: 9. Germline CDR1 and CDR2: MNHEY and SVGAGI. CDR3 length equals 19 residues. CDR3 in amino acids: CASSYSPSGGPLAKNIQYF. CDR3 DNA sequence: TGTGCCAGCAGTTACTCCCCTAGCGGGGGCCCCCTGGCCAAAAACATTCAGTACTTC.

As concerns this clonotype: The germline gene is not matched at one end of the junction; a read error may be the cause. The chain employs TRBV12-3 or TRBV12-4 and TRBJ1-2; 12 positions match TRBD1. CDR3 length equals 13 residues. The CDR3 DNA follows: TGTGCCGGCAGAGGGACAGGGGGCGGAGGCTACACCTTC. Its translation is CAGRGTGGGGYTF.